This T cell receptor beta chain was observed in a study of OX40 agonist ivuxolimab in advanced cancers. The protocol was immunoSEQ multiplex PCR, while the TCRdb copy is restricted to in-frame clones and leaves out a portion. The table lists 57,000 or so clones, over 80% of them singletons, with about 4.8% in the top ten. CDR3 length equals 18 residues. Trimming cost V 1 base and J 0 bases, with 19 bases left between them. Germline V gene sequence: CDR1 GTSNPN, CDR2 SVGIG (reference sequence). This chain links TRBV30 with TRBJ2-1; maybe TRBD2 (5 bases). The specimen was CD4+ or CD8+ T cells sorted from blood, collected in a trial of the OX40 agonist ivuxolimab. The clonotype originates from an adult with an advanced solid tumor such as melanoma, head and neck, liver or kidney cancer. The CDR3 is CAWSATDWRTSSYNEQFF. The CDR3 coding sequence is TGTGCCTGGAGTGCAACGGACTGGCGGACCAGCTCCTACAATGAGCAGTTCTTC.